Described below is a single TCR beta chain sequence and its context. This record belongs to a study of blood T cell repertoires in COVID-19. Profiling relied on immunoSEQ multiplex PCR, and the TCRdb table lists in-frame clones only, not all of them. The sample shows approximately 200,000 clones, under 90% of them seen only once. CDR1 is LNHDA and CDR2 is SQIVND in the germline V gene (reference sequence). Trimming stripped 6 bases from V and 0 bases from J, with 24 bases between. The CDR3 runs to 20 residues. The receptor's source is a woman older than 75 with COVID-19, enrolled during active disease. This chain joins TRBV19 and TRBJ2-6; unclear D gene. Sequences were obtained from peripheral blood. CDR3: CASSNTRVKVPSSGANVLTF. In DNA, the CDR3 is TGTGCCAGTAGCAATACACGTGTTAAGGTCCCTAGCTCTGGGGCCAACGTCCTGACTTTC.